The next 8 T cell receptor beta chains were all read from a single sample in a study of cytomegalovirus exposure and HLA in healthy donors. Sequencing was performed with immunoSEQ multiplex PCR; in TCRdb, only in-frame clones are kept and a portion is missing. The sample lists around 45,000 clones, roughly nine tenths occurring once. Input material: PBMCs. These TCRs come from a man in his late teens or twenties in good health and CMV-seronegative.

Within the sample, this clone is medium-sized. V is TRBV4-2 and J is TRBJ2-2; 9 bases are shared with TRBD2. This CDR3 has 16 residues. J was trimmed by 6 bases and V by 0 bases; bases with no gene match: 5. Germline V gives CDR1 LGHNA, CDR2 YNFKEQ. The DNA of the CDR3 is TGTGCCAGCAGCCAAGATGGTAGCGGGGGTCCCGGGGAGCTGTTTTTT. As protein: CASSQDGSGGPGELFF.

The chain recombines TRBV29-1 with TRBJ2-7, with 9 bases lining up with TRBD2. Germline V CDR1 and CDR2: SQVTM, ANQGSEA. The length of the CDR3 is 13 residues. V lost 0 bases to trimming and J lost 5 bases; unmatched junction nucleotides: 2. CDR3 protein: CSVEDLAGNEQYF. The CDR3 bases are TGCAGCGTTGAAGACCTAGCGGGAAACGAGCAGTACTTC.

V and J are TRBV6-5 and TRBJ2-7, with D unresolved. V dropped 0 bases and J dropped 6 bases, with 9 bases sitting between them. CDR1 and CDR2 (germline): MNHEY, SVGAGI. CDR3 length: 13 residues. CDR3 in DNA: TGTGCCAGCAGTTACTCGGTAGAGAGCGAGCAGTACTTC. This translates into CASSYSVESEQYF.

V usage is TRBV9 and J usage is TRBJ2-5; no firm D call. V was trimmed by 0 bases and J by 4 bases, leaving 4 bases between them. Germline-derived CDR1 and CDR2 are SGDLS and YYNGEE. CDR3 length equals 12 residues. The CDR3 region has the DNA TGTGCCAGCAGCGTAGACGGAGAGACCCAGTACTTC. Translated, it gives CASSVDGETQYF.

The chain has TRBV4-3 and TRBJ2-3; D is perhaps TRBD1 (5 bases). Germline loops: CDR1 LGHNA, CDR2 YSLEER. There are 13 residues in the CDR3. V dropped 5 bases and J dropped 10 bases, with 16 bases sitting between them. CDR3 region: CASSNDRVGPQYF. For the CDR3, the DNA is TGCGCCAGCAGCAATGACCGGGTGGGGCCGCAGTATTTT.

The chain combines TRBV4-2 with TRBJ1-1; tentatively, D is TRBD1 (6 bases). The CDR3 runs 13 residues. V shed 0 bases and J shed 5 bases, with 7 bases lying between them. The V gene's germline CDR1 is LGHNA and CDR2 YNFKEQ. The CDR3 loop reads CASSQEQGTEAFF. CDR3 nucleotide sequence: TGTGCCAGCAGCCAAGAACAGGGAACTGAAGCTTTCTTT.

This clone showed up just once. The gene calls are TRBV2 and TRBJ2-1; 7 bases agree with TRBD2. Trimming cost V 8 bases and J 6 bases; bases outside gene matches: 13. In germline, CDR1 is SNHLY, CDR2 FYNNEI. CDR3 length equals 15 residues. The CDR3 DNA sequence: TGTGCCAGCCTCTCTCCGGGACTACCTCCCAATGAGCAGTTCTTC. This codes for CASLSPGLPPNEQFF.

The chain carries TRBV27 and TRBJ2-2; 7 nucleotides agree with TRBD1. From germline, CDR1 is MNHEY and CDR2 SMNVEV (reference sequence). The CDR3 length is 18 residues. Losses at the gene ends were 3 bases for V and 3 bases for J; bases not matched to a gene: 13. CDR3 nucleotides: TGTGCCAGCAGTTTTGATGACAGGGCCTTTGGGGACACCGGGGAGCTGTTTTTT. Protein: CASSFDDRAFGDTGELFF.